This T cell receptor beta chain was retrieved from a study of blood T cell repertoires in COVID-19. This table comes from immunoSEQ multiplex PCR, and its TCRdb copy is limited to in-frame clones, with some not included. The table lists some 110,000 clones, 86% of them singletons. The sequenced sample consisted of peripheral blood. The receptor's source is a middle-aged man with acute or convalescent COVID-19.

The CDR3 DNA is TGTGCCAGCAGTGATAGGGGGCCGAATTCACCCCTCCACTTT. Translating it yields CASSDRGPNSPLHF. The rearrangement joins TRBV6-1 to TRBJ1-6; TRBD1 aligns across 7 bases. V dropped 3 bases and J dropped 7; count of bases not matched to a gene: 3. In germline, CDR1 is MNHNS, CDR2 SASEGT. CDR3 length: 14 residues.